This record looks at one T cell receptor beta chain sequence and its context. No DNA is shown, since the ends of the CDR3 on it are uncertain; the CDR3 is the one TCRdb lists. This sample was taken from a study of CD8+CD57+ T cells in acquired aplastic anemia. TCR beta VDJ combinations and CDR3 sequences were profiled from genomic DNA. TCRdb ran MiXCR on the reads and lists one entry per CDR3 protein. The sample has about 270,000 distinct CDR3 sequences, 82% seen once. Flow cytometry had shown expanded CD8+CD57+ cells in the patients chosen for sequencing. The sample comprised sorted CD4+, CD8+, or CD8+CD57+ T cells (not recorded which) from PBMCs. The TCR was taken from a human donor with aplastic anemia.

The chain's CDR3 is CASSSGWGAGIEAF. The chain uses TRBV7-8 and TRBJ2-3; TRBD1, the table's D call, was not compared with the DNA. Germline CDR1 SGHVS, CDR2 FQNEAQ. The CDR3 contains 14 residues when both ends are counted.